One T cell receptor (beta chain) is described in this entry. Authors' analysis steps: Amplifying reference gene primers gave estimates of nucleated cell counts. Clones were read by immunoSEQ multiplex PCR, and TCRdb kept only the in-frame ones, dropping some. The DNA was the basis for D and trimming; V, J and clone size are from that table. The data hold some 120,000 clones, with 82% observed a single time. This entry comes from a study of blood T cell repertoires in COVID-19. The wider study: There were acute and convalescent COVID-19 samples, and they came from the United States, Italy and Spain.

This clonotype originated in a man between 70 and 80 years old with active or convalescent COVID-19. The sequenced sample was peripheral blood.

This CDR3 is CASSRQSNEKLFF. CDR3 sequence (DNA): TGCGCCAGCAGCAGACAGTCTAATGAAAAACTGTTTTTT. The chain employs TRBV5-1 and TRBJ1-4, with D tentatively TRBD1 (5 bases). This CDR3 is built from 13 residues. Germline loops: CDR1 SGHRS, CDR2 YFSETQ. V lost 4 bases and J lost 3, with 7 bases in between.